The clone carrying this T cell receptor (beta chain) was counted once. The V gene's germline CDR1 is GTSNPN and CDR2 SVGIG (reference sequence). The CDR3 extends over 14 amino acids. The germline V and J ends were trimmed by 4 bases and 0 bases, with 10 bases remaining between them. This record belongs to a study of blood T cell repertoires in COVID-19. Background on the study: Material from acute and convalescent COVID-19 was sourced from the United States, Italy and Spain. PBMCs, B-cell-depleted T cells, or T cells were the source of the cDNA or gDNA that made up the material.

Source study methods: Amplified reference gene primers provided the basis for estimating nucleated cell counts. The data were produced by immunoSEQ multiplex PCR, yet TCRdb's version contains in-frame clones alone and is incomplete. The DNA gave D and trimming, while V, J and clone size come from that table. The sample has 210,000 or so clones, 92% seen once; the top ten hold more than 0.95%. This TCR derives from a man under 40 with acute or convalescent COVID-19. The chain recombines TRBV30 with TRBJ1-3, with no clear D. Sequencing was done on a sample of peripheral blood. The CDR3 nucleotides read TGTGCCTGGACTCTCGGGGTCTCTGGAAACACCATATATTTT. It specifies CAWTLGVSGNTIYF.